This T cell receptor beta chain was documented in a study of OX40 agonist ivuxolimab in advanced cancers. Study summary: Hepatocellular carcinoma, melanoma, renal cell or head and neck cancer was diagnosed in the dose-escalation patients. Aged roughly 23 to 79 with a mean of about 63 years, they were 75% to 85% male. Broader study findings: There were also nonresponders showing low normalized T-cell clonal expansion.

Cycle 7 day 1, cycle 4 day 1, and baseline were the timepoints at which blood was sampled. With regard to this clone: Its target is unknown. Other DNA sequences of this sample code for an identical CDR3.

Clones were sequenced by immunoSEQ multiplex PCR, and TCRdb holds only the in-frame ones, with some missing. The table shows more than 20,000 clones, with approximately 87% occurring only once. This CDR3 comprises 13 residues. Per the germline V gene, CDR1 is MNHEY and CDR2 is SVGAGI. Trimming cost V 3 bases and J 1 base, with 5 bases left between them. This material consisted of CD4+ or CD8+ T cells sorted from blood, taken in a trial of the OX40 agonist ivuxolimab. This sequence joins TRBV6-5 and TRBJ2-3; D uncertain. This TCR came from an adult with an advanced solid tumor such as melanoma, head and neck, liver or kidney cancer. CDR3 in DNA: TGTGCCAGCAGTTATGGAGGCACAGATACGCAGTATTTT. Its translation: CASSYGGTDTQYF.